The clone carrying this T cell receptor (beta chain) was seen ten or more times. Its matching antigen is unknown. This sample was taken from a study of blood T cells in healthy people across ages. Across the study: In model experiments, template switching was able to capture about one barcoded beta molecule for every two T cells that were present. Findings and caveats of the study: Older age went with lower TCR beta diversity per million T cells, in a roughly linear way. Naive T cell percentage strongly correlated with TCR beta diversity.

Extracted total RNA amounted to at least 6 micrograms for each sample. The authors ran a second PCR of 7 to 11 cycles using a sample-barcoded 5' primer and a J-beta primer mix. TCRdb processed the 5' RACE reads anew with MiXCR; each CDR3 protein has one entry. The profile shows 550,000 to 800,000 distinct CDR3 sequences, roughly 30% of them singletons. Specimen: blood. The clonotype was recovered from a woman over 75 in good health.

The CDR3 DNA reads TGTGCCAGCAGTTCCCGGACGGGGAACACTGAAGCTTTCTTT. This encodes CASSSRTGNTEAFF. J is TRBJ1-1 and V is TRBV7-9; no clear D. V shed 6 bases and J shed 1 base, with 12 bases lying between them. From germline, CDR1 is SEHNR and CDR2 FQNEAQ (reference sequence). The CDR3 is made up of 14 amino acids.